These 3 T cell receptor beta chains originate from one sample sequenced in a study of metastatic and nonmetastatic thyroid tumors (dated by TCRdb to 2018 to 2020). None of the patients had been given any treatment before thyroid surgery. Library preparation employed PCR. This sample was sequenced with an Illumina HiSeq 4000. The public reads were reprocessed in TCRdb via fastp at Q25 and MiXCR, keeping in-frame beta chains. This sample has approximately 15,000 clones in its table, and less than 35% of those were observed once. The ten top clones hold 20% to 30% of the sample. The sequencing input was tumor tissue. These receptors all stem from a female donor with papillary thyroid cancer or a benign thyroid nodule (not recorded which). Some clones in this sample may be carry-over from other donors' samples.

V usage is TRBV7-8 and J usage is TRBJ1-6; 10 bases agree with TRBD1. Trimming removed 5 bases from V and 9 bases from J; junction bases left unmatched: 7. The germline V gene encodes CDR1 SGHVS and CDR2 FQNEAQ. The CDR3 loop spans 15 amino acids. The DNA of the CDR3 is TGTGCCAGCAGCCAAACCGGGACAGGGGTTTCACCCCTCCACTTT. Translated: CASSQTGTGVSPLHF.

The rearrangement uses TRBV7-3 and TRBJ2-7, with 9 bases lining up with TRBD1. Germline CDR1 reads SGHTA; CDR2 reads FQGTGA. V shed 0 bases, J shed 6 bases, and the junction held 0 bases outside the gene matches. This CDR3 spans 13 amino acids. The CDR3 DNA is TGTGCCAGCAGCTTAACGGACAGGGGCGAGCAGTACTTC. This translates into CASSLTDRGEQYF.

This clone occurred many times. The rearrangement joins TRBV19 to TRBJ2-5, with TRBD2 matching 11 bases. CDR3 length: 17 residues. CDR1 and CDR2 (germline): LNHDA, SQIVND (reference sequence). Trimming took 7 bases from V and 0 from J; bases not matched to a gene: 10. CDR3 sequence reads: CASKPDGTSGYQETQYF. CDR3 DNA: TGTGCCAGTAAACCAGACGGGACTAGCGGATACCAAGAGACCCAGTACTTC. Based on the CDR3 plus reference TRBV19 and TRBJ2-5, the full variable domain is DGGITQSPKYLFRKEGQNVTLSCEQNLNHDAMYWYRQDPGQGLRLIYYSQIVNDFQKGDIAEGYSVSREKKESFPLTVTSAQKNPTAFYLCASKPDGTSGYQETQYFGPGTRLLVL.